These T cell receptor beta chains were read from a single sample in a study of T cell repertoires in aging, cancer and after chemotherapy. MiXCR, run by TCRdb on the multiplex PCR reads, gives a single entry per CDR3 protein. The sample has 2,900 or so distinct CDR3 sequences, around 26% seen once; the top ten hold more than 5%. Sequencing was carried out using blood. The receptors originated from a human donor with a solid tumor. Each CDR3 is given with its conserved first and last residue. Each record gives: V gene, D gene, clone size, J gene, CDR3 protein, CDR3 DNA. A D gene is named only where the DNA matches it firmly. Size is stated for part of the rows, as once, few or many counts, or as a class when the clone is expanded.

TRBV6-5	TRBD2	large	TRBJ2-2	CASSPRGVKLFF	TGTGCCAGCAGTCCCCGGGGGGTAAAGCTGTTTTTT
TRBV7-2	NA	NA	TRBJ1-2	CASSLIAQSPNYGYTF	TGTGCCAGCAGCTTAATCGCCCAATCTCCTAACTATGGCTACACCTTC
TRBV6-1	NA	NA	TRBJ1-5	CASSEGVGSQPQHF	TGTGCCAGCAGTGAGGGGGTAGGGTCCCAGCCCCAGCATTTT
TRBV7-2	NA	NA	TRBJ1-4	CASSRGPGEKLFF	TGTGCCAGCAGCCGCGGGCCTGGGGAAAAACTGTTTTTT
TRBV6-5	NA	large	TRBJ1-2	CASRDGAHYGYTF	TGTGCCAGCAGGGATGGTGCCCACTATGGCTACACCTTC
TRBV7-9	NA	NA	TRBJ2-2	CASSLNTGELFF	TGTGCCAGCAGCTTAAACACCGGGGAGCTGTTTTTT
TRBV6-5	NA	few	TRBJ2-7	CATKGFGLYEQYF	TGTGCCACCAAGGGATTTGGGCTTTACGAGCAGTACTTC
TRBV30	NA	large	TRBJ1-2	CAWVYLRGTGGYTF	TGTGCCTGGGTTTACCTCCGGGGAACAGGTGGCTACACCTTC
TRBV7-6	TRBD1	few	TRBJ2-7	CASSNTGVYEQYF	TGTGCCAGCAGCAATACAGGGGTCTACGAGCAGTACTTC
TRBV7-9	NA	few	TRBJ2-1	CASSLLTEEQFF	TGTGCCAGCAGCTTACTTACGGAAGAGCAGTTCTTC
TRBV12-3/TRBV12-4	NA	NA	TRBJ2-7	CASSFGGGPREQYF	TGTGCCAGCAGTTTTGGGGGGGGGCCAAGAGAGCAGTACTTC
TRBV6-1	TRBD1	medium-sized	TRBJ1-2	CASSPLGQGYGYTF	TGTGCCAGCAGTCCCCTCGGACAGGGATATGGCTACACCTTC
TRBV10-3	NA	NA	TRBJ2-3	CAISEGKGPFTDTQYF	TGTGCCATCAGTGAAGGGAAAGGGCCTTTCACAGATACGCAGTATTTT
TRBV6-1	NA	once	TRBJ1-2	CASSVHGANYGYTF	TGTGCCAGCAGTGTACATGGGGCGAACTATGGCTACACCTTC
TRBV6-4	TRBD1	once	TRBJ2-3	CASSESARGQDTQYF	TGTGCCAGCAGTGAATCGGCAAGGGGGCAAGATACGCAGTATTTT
TRBV7-3	NA	NA	TRBJ2-1	CASSFSGLYNEQFF	TGTGCCAGCAGCTTCAGCGGGCTTTACAATGAGCAGTTCTTC
TRBV20-1	TRBD1	NA	TRBJ1-2	CSARGTGFYSYGYTF	TGCAGTGCTAGGGGGACAGGGTTTTATAGCTATGGCTACACCTTC
TRBV12-3/TRBV12-4	NA	medium-sized	TRBJ1-5	CASSLAGEGQPQHF	TGTGCCAGCAGTTTAGCAGGGGAGGGTCAGCCCCAGCATTTT
TRBV5-1	NA	NA	TRBJ1-5	CASSLEGDQSQHF	TGCGCCAGCAGCTTGGAAGGAGATCAGTCCCAGCATTTT
TRBV7-7	TRBD1	NA	TRBJ2-2	CASSLGTGANTGELFF	TGTGCCAGCAGCTTAGGGACAGGCGCGAACACCGGGGAGCTGTTTTTT
TRBV7-6	NA	NA	TRBJ2-5	CASSLFRGKETQYF	TGTGCCAGCAGCTTATTTAGGGGAAAAGAGACCCAGTACTTC
TRBV19	NA	medium-sized	TRBJ1-2	CASSIDSENYGYTF	TGTGCCAGTAGTATTGATAGCGAGAACTATGGCTACACCTTC
TRBV18	NA	medium-sized	TRBJ2-2	CASSPQDRCTGELFF	TGTGCCAGCTCACCACAAGACAGGTGCACCGGGGAGCTGTTTTTT
TRBV15	NA	NA	TRBJ2-1	CATSRDPLGRPNNEQFF	TGTGCCACCAGCAGAGACCCCTTAGGGCGGCCAAACAATGAGCAGTTCTTC
TRBV7-9	NA	once	TRBJ2-7	CASSRAYEQYF	TGTGCCAGCAGCCGGGCCTACGAGCAGTACTTC
TRBV7-9	NA	NA	TRBJ1-5	CASSPGDQPQHF	TGTGCCAGCAGCCCGGGGGATCAGCCCCAGCATTTT
TRBV20-1	TRBD2	medium-sized	TRBJ2-7	CSARLLAGGDSYEQYF	TGCAGTGCTAGACTCCTGGCGGGGGGCGACTCCTACGAGCAGTACTTC